The rows below give T cell receptor beta chains drawn from one sample of a study of metastatic and nonmetastatic thyroid tumors. TCRdb re-called the PCR reads through MiXCR. This table holds about 19,000 clones, 15% to 20% found once. The sample was blood. The receptors here all came from a male donor with papillary thyroid cancer or a benign thyroid nodule (not recorded which). Some clones in this sample may be carry-over from other donors' samples. The CDR3 runs from the conserved cysteine through the conserved F or W. A D gene is named only where the DNA matches it firmly. Part of the rows lack a size; the others show once, few, many or a class for expanded clones.

j_call | clone_size | v_call | d_call | cdr3_nt | cdr3_aa
TRBJ1-5 | few | TRBV6-9 | . | TGTGCCAGCAGTTATGGGGGTGGTAATCAGCCCCAGCATTTT | CASSYGGGNQPQHF
TRBJ1-2 | . | TRBV20-1 | . | TGCAGTGCAGCCGGGGGAGAGACCTATGGCTACACCTTC | CSAAGGETYGYTF
TRBJ2-1 | . | TRBV2 | TRBD2 | TGTGCCAGCAGGCCCGGGACTAGCGGGAGTGAGCAGTTCTTC | CASRPGTSGSEQFF
TRBJ1-2 | medium-sized | TRBV11-2 | TRBD1 | TGTGCCAGCAGCCCCATTGACAGGGGGCCATATGGCTACACCTTC | CASSPIDRGPYGYTF
TRBJ2-3 | many | TRBV10-3 | . | TGTGCCATCAGTGCGAGGGGCGAGACAGATACGCAGTATTTT | CAISARGETDTQYF
TRBJ2-3 | once | TRBV7-3 | . | TGTGCCAGCAGCTTAGCTAGCACAGATACGCAGTATTTT | CASSLASTDTQYF
TRBJ2-7 | medium-sized | TRBV4-1 | . | TGCGCCAGCAGCCAAGATAACGGCTACGAGCAGTACTTC | CASSQDNGYEQYF
TRBJ2-3 | many | TRBV20-1 | TRBD1 | TGCAGTGCTAGAGATAGAGTAGGGGGCCGAACCACAGATACGCAGTATTTT | CSARDRVGGRTTDTQYF
TRBJ2-7 | few | TRBV15 | TRBD1 | TGTGCCACCAGCAGGTCTACAGGGGGACCCTCCTACGAGCAGTACTTC | CATSRSTGGPSYEQYF
TRBJ2-5 | many | TRBV5-1 | TRBD2 | TGCGCCAGCAGCTTCCTTAGCGGGAGCGGGCAAGAGACCCAGTACTTC | CASSFLSGSGQETQYF
TRBJ2-1 | many | TRBV20-1 | TRBD2 | TGCAGTGCTAGGTCTAGCGGGAAATCCTACAATGAGCAGTTCTTC | CSARSSGKSYNEQFF
TRBJ2-6 | many | TRBV2 | . | TGTGCCAGCAAGGACTCAAGGGGCTCTGGGGCCAACGTCCTGACTTTC | CASKDSRGSGANVLTF
TRBJ2-7 | . | TRBV20-1 | . | TGCAGTGCGGGGGAGGTGGACTCCTACGAGCACTACTTC | CSAGEVDSYEHYF
TRBJ1-2 | many | TRBV11-1 | TRBD1 | TGTGCCAGCAGCTTAAGATCGGTCGAACAGGGGGGTGGCTACACCTTC | CASSLRSVEQGGGYTF
TRBJ2-7 | many | TRBV2 | TRBD2 | TGTGCCAGCACAGGACTAGCGGGAATTTACGAGCAGTACTTC | CASTGLAGIYEQYF
TRBJ2-5 | many | TRBV29-1 | TRBD2 | TGCAGCGTCCGAGCGGGAGAAGAGACCCAGTACTTC | CSVRAGEETQYF
TRBJ2-1 | . | TRBV18 | TRBD1 | TGTGCCAGCTCATGGGACAGTTTCTACAATGAGCAGTTCTTC | CASSWDSFYNEQFF
TRBJ1-4 | many | TRBV12-5 | TRBD1 | TGTGCTAGTGCCGCCGGGACAGTCGGCGAAAAACTGTTTTTT | CASAAGTVGEKLFF
TRBJ2-7 | many | TRBV19 | . | TGTGCCAGTAGTTCTGGGGGAGTGGTTTACGAGCAGTACTTC | CASSSGGVVYEQYF
TRBJ1-6 | many | TRBV7-6 | . | TGTGCCAGCAGCTTAGTCGCTTCGTCGGATTCACCCCTCCACTTT | CASSLVASSDSPLHF
TRBJ2-3 | many | TRBV7-2 | TRBD2 | TGTGCCAGCAGCCTAGTAAGGACTAGTCAAAATACGCAGTATTTT | CASSLVRTSQNTQYF
TRBJ2-7 | many | TRBV6-1 | TRBD2 | TGTGCCAGCAGTGAAGCTAGCGGGAGCTCCTACGAGCAGTACTTC | CASSEASGSSYEQYF
TRBJ2-3 | many | TRBV18 | . | TGTGCCAGCTCCCCGGAAGGGAGCGCAGATACGCAGTATTTT | CASSPEGSADTQYF
TRBJ1-1 | . | TRBV4-1 | . | TGCGCCAGCAGCCCGACACGGAGTGACGCTTTCTTT | CASSPTRSDAFF
TRBJ2-3 | few | TRBV5-6 | . | TGTGCCAGCAGCTTGCGCGTCACAGATACGCAGTATTTT | CASSLRVTDTQYF
TRBJ2-2 | medium-sized | TRBV5-1 | . | TGCGCCAGCAGCTTGGAAGGTGTGTGGGACACCGGGGAGCTGTTTTTT | CASSLEGVWDTGELFF